This TCR beta chain was sequenced during a study of graft-versus-host responses after intestinal transplantation. Trimming stripped 3 bases from V and 4 bases from J, with 10 bases between. Germline CDR1 and CDR2: SNHLY and FYNNEI. The CDR3 is made up of 14 amino acids. From the graft tissue, intraepithelial and lamina propria lymphocytes were released through processing. TCRdb's table, derived via immunoSEQ multiplex PCR, lists solely in-frame clones and lacks some. The sample lists about 63,000 clones; roughly nine tenths were seen once. The TCR comes from a human patient who received an intestinal transplant, so some T cells may come from the graft donor. The specimen was ileum tissue, collected roughly 390 days after transplant. This chain joins TRBV2 and TRBJ1-3, with D maybe TRBD1 (5 bases). CDR3 region: CASSDEGHGNTIYF. The CDR3, as DNA: TGTGCCAGCAGTGACGAAGGACACGGAAACACCATATATTTT.